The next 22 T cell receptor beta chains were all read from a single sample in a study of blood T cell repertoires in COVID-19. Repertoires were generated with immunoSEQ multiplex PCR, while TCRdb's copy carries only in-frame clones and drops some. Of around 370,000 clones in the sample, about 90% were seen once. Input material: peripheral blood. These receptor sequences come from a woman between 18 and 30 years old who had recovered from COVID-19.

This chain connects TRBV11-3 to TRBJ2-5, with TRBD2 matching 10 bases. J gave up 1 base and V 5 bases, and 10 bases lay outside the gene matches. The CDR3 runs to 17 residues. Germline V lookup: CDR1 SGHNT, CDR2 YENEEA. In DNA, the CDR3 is TGTGCCAGCAGCCCGCGGACTAGCGGAATTACCCAAGAGACCCAGTACTTC. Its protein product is CASSPRTSGITQETQYF.

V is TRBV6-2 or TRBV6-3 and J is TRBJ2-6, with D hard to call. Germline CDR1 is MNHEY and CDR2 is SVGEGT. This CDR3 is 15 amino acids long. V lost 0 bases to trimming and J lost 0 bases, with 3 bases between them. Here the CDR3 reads CASSYSNSGANVLTF. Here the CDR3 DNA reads TGTGCCAGCAGTTACTCCAACTCTGGGGCCAACGTCCTGACTTTC.

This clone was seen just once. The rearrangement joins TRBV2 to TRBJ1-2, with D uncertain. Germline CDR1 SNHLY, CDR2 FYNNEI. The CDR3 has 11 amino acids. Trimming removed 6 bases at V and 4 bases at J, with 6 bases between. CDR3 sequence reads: CASSRSYGYTF. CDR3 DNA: TGTGCCAGCAGCCGCAGCTATGGCTACACCTTC.

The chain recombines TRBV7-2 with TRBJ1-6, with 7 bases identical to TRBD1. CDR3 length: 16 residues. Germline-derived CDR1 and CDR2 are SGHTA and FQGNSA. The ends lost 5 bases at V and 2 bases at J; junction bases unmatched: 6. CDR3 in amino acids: CASSPGGIAYNSPLHF. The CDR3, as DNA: TGTGCCAGCAGCCCAGGGGGGATCGCCTATAATTCACCCCTCCACTTT.

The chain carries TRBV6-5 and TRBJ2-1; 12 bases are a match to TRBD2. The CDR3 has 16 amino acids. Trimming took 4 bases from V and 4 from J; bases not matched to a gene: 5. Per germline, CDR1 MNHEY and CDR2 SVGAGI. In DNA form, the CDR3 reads TGTGCCAGCAGTTGGGGGACTAGCGGGCGATACAATGAGCAGTTCTTC. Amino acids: CASSWGTSGRYNEQFF.

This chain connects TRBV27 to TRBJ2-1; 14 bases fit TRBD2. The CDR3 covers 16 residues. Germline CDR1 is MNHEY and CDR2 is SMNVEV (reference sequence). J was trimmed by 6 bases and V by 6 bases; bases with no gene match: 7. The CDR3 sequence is CASRRLAGGPSNEQFF. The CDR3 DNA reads TGTGCCAGCAGGCGACTAGCGGGAGGGCCCAGCAATGAGCAGTTCTTC.

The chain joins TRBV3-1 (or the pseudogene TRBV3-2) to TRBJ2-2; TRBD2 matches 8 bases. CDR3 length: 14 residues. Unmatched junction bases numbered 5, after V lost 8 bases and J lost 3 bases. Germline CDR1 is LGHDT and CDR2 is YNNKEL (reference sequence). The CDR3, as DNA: TGTGCCAGCGAAAGCGGGGGCTACACCGGGGAGCTGTTTTTT. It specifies CASESGGYTGELFF.

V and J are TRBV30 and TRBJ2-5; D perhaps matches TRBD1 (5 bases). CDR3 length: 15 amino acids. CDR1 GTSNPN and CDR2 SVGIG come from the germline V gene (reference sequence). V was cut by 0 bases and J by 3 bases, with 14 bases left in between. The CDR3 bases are TGTGCCTGGAGTGTAGGGGCAGCCTGGGAAGAGACCCAGTACTTC. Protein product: CAWSVGAAWEETQYF. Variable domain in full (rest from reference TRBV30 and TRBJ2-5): SQTIHQWPATLVQPVGSPLSLECTVEGTSNPNLYWYRQAAGRGLQLLFYSVGIGQISSEVPQNLSASRPQDRQFILSSKKLLLSDSGFYLCAWSVGAAWEETQYFGPGTRLLVL.

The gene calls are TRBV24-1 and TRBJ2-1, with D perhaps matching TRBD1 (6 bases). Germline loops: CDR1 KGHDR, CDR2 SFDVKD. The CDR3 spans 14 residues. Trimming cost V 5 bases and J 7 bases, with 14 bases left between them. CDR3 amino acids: CATSGPTGKNEQFF. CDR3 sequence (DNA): TGTGCCACCAGTGGCCCAACAGGGAAGAATGAGCAGTTCTTC.

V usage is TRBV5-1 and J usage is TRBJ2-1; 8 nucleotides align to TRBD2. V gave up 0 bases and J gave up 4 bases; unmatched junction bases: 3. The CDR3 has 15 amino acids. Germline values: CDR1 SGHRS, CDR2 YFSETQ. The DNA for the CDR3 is TGCGCCAGCAGCTTGGTACAGCGGGAGTACAATGAGCAGTTCTTC. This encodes CASSLVQREYNEQFF.

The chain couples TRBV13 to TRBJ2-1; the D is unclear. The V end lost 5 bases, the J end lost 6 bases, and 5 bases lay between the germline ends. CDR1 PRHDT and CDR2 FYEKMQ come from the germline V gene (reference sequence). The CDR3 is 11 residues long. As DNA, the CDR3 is TGTGCCAGCAGCCCAGGCAATGAGCAGTTCTTC. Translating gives CASSPGNEQFF.

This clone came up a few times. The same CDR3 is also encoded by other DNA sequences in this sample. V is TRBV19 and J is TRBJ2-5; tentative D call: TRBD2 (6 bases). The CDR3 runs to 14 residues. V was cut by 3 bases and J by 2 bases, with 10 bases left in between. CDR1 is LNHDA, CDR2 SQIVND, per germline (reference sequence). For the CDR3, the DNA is TGTGCCAGTAGTATTACCGGGGGACAAGAGACCCAGTACTTC. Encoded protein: CASSITGGQETQYF. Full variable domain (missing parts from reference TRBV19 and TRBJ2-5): DGGITQSPKYLFRKEGQNVTLSCEQNLNHDAMYWYRQDPGQGLRLIYYSQIVNDFQKGDIAEGYSVSREKKESFPLTVTSAQKNPTAFYLCASSITGGQETQYFGPGTRLLVL.

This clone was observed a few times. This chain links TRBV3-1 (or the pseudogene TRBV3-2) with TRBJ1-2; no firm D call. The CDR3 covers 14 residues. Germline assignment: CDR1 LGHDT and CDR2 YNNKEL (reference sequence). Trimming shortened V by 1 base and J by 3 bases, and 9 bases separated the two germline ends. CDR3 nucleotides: TGTGCCAGCAGCCAAGCTGGCACGCACTATGGCTACACCTTC. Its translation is CASSQAGTHYGYTF.

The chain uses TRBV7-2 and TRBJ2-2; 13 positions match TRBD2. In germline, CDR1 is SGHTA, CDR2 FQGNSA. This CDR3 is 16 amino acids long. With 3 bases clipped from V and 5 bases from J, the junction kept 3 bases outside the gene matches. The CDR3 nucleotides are TGTGCCAGCAGCTTGACTAGCGGGAGGAAAACCGGGGAGCTGTTTTTT. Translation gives CASSLTSGRKTGELFF. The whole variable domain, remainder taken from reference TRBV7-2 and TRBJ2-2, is GAGVSQSPSNKVTEKGKDVELRCDPISGHTALYWYRQSLGQGLEFLIYFQGNSAPDKSGLPSDRFSAERTGGSVSTLTIQRTQQEDSAVYLCASSLTSGRKTGELFFGEGSRLTVL.

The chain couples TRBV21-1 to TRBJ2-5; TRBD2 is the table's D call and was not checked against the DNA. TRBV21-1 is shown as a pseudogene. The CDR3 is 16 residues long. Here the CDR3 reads CASSKSRGGRWETQYF. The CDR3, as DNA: TGTGCCAGCAGCAAATCTAGGGGCGGGAGATGGGAGACCCAGTACTTC.

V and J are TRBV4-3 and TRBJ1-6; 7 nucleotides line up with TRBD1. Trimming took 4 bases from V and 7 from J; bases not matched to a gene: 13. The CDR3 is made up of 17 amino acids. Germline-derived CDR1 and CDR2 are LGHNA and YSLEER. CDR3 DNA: TGCGCCAGCAGCCGGAAGAGAGGCGGGACAGACAATTCACCCCTCCACTTT. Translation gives CASSRKRGGTDNSPLHF.

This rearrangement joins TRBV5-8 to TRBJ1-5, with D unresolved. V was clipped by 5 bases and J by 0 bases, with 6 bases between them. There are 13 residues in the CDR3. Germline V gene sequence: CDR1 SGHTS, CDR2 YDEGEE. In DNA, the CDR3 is TGTGCCAGCAGTCAACATAGCAATCAGCCCCAGCATTTT. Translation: CASSQHSNQPQHF.

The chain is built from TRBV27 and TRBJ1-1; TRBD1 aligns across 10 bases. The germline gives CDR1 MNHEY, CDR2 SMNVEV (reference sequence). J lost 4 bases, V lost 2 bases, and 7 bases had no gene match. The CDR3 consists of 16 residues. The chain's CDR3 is CASSLVDRGRGTEAFF. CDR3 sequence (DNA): TGTGCCAGCAGTTTAGTCGACAGGGGGCGTGGCACTGAAGCTTTCTTT.

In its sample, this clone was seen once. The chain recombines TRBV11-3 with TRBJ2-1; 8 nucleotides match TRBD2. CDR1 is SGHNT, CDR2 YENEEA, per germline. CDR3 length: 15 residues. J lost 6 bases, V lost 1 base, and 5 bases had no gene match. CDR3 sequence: CASSLASGRTNEQFF. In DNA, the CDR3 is TGTGCCAGCAGCTTAGCCAGCGGGAGAACCAATGAGCAGTTCTTC.

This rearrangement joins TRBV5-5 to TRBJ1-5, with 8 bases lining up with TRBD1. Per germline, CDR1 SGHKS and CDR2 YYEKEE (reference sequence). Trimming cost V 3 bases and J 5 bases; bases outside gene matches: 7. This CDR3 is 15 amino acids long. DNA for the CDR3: TGTGCCAGCAGCTCATCAGGGGGCATTGATCAGCCCCAGCATTTT. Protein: CASSSSGGIDQPQHF.

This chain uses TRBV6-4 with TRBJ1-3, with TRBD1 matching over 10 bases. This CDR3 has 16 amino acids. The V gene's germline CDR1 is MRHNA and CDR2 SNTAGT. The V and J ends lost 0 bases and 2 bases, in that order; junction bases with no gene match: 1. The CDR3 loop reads CASSDSDRGPGNTIYF. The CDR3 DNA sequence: TGTGCCAGCAGTGACTCAGACAGGGGGCCTGGAAACACCATATATTTT.

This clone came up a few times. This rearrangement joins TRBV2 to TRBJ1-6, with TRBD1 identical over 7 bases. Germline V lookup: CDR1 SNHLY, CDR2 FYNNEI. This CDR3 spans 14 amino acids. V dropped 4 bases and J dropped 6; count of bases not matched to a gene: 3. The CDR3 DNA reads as TGTGCCAGCAGTGTCAGGGGGTTTAATTCACCCCTCCACTTT. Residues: CASSVRGFNSPLHF.